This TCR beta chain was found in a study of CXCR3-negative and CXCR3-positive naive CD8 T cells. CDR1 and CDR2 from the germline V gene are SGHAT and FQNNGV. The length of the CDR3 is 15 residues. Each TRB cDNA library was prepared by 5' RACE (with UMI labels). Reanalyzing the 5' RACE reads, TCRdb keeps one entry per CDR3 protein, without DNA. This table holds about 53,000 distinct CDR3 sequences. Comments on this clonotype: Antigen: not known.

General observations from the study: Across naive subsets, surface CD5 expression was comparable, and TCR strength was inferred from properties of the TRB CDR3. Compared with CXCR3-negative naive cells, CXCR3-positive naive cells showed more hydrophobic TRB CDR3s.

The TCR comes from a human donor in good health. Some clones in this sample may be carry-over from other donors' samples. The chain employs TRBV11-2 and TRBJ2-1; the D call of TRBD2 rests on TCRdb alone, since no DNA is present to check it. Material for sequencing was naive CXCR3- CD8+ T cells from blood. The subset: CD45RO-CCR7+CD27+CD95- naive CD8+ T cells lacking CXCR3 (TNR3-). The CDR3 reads CASSLIGGEYNEQFF.